This T cell receptor beta chain derives from a study of OX40 agonist ivuxolimab in advanced cancers. Study context: At roughly 80% male, the cohort had a mean age of roughly 60 years, ranging from about 20 to 90.

Assay used: immunoSEQ multiplex PCR; TCRdb lists only in-frame clones, some missing. Seen here are around 70,000 clones, about 85% observed once, and the top ten hold 0.53%. Note on this clone: Its target is unknown.

This CDR3 spans 14 amino acids. V dropped 4 bases and J dropped 0; count of bases not matched to a gene: 4. From germline, CDR1 is SGHNT and CDR2 YYREEE (reference sequence). Study results and limitations: CD4+ and CD8+ blood T cells expanded clonally by week 6 at 0.1 to 3.0 mg/kg.

The clonotype was recovered from an adult with an advanced solid tumor such as melanoma, head and neck, liver or kidney cancer. The specimen comprised CD4+ or CD8+ T cells sorted from blood, sampled in a trial of the OX40 agonist ivuxolimab. The rearrangement uses TRBV5-4 and TRBJ2-7, with TRBD1 matching 7 bases. The CDR3 region has the DNA TGTGCCAGCAGCCGCCGGGACAGCTCCTACGAGCAGTACTTC. Its protein is CASSRRDSSYEQYF.